The source of this T cell receptor beta chain is a study of blood T cell repertoires in COVID-19. Study as a whole: The origin of the acute and convalescent COVID-19 samples was the United States, Italy and Spain. PBMCs, B-cell-depleted T cells, or T cells provided the cDNA or gDNA that made up the material.

Method: immunoSEQ multiplex PCR; TCRdb's copy keeps in-frame clones and lacks some. Altogether under 150,000 clones are present, around four fifths being singletons, with the ten largest covering over 2%. Trimming removed 10 bases from V and 5 bases from J, with 11 bases in between. Germline V gene data show CDR1 as SNHLY and CDR2 as FYNNEI. The CDR3 has 11 amino acids. This TCR was recovered from a man aged 25-45 years with acute or convalescent COVID-19. Sequenced material: peripheral blood. The V and J genes are TRBV2 and TRBJ1-1; maybe TRBD1 (6 bases). The CDR3 spells CANPGVTEAFF. The DNA for the CDR3 is TGTGCCAACCCAGGGGTGACTGAAGCTTTCTTT. The full variable domain, completed using reference TRBV2 and TRBJ1-1, is EPEVTQTPSHQVTQMGQEVILRCVPISNHLYFYWYRQILGQKVEFLVSFYNNEISEKSEIFDDQFSVERPDGSNFTLKIRSTKLEDSAMYFCANPGVTEAFFGQGTRLTVV.